Following are 10 T cell receptor beta chains from one sample sequenced in a study of T cell repertoires in cytomegalovirus infection. TCRdb recomputed calls from the reads with MiXCR, one row per CDR3 protein. Counted here are approximately 550,000 distinct CDR3 sequences, more than 15% occurring once; the ten biggest clones make up around 25%. Sequencing was carried out using CD8+ T cells from PBMCs. These receptors came from a human donor in good health (CMV status not recorded). Some clones in this sample may be carry-over from other donors' samples.

This chain links TRBV5-8 with TRBJ1-1, with no clear D. Trimming pared 4 bases from V and 3 bases from J, leaving 16 bases between. The germline CDR1 and CDR2 sequences are SGHTS and YDEGEE. The CDR3 spans 15 residues. The CDR3 protein is CASSPPATWDTEAFF. DNA for the CDR3: TGTGCCAGCAGCCCCCCCGCGACATGGGACACTGAAGCTTTCTTT.

This clonotype was counted only a few times. This rearrangement joins TRBV7-6 to TRBJ2-2; 9 bases fit TRBD1. This CDR3 comprises 16 residues. After removal of 1 base from V and 2 bases from J, the junction contained 2 bases not matched to a gene. Germline V lookup: CDR1 SGHVS, CDR2 FNYEAQ. The CDR3: CASSLGDRDNTGELFF. The CDR3 DNA follows: TGTGCCAGCAGCTTAGGGGACAGGGATAACACCGGGGAGCTGTTTTTT. The entire variable domain, with the rest obtained from reference TRBV7-6 and TRBJ2-2, is as follows: GAGVSQSPRYKVTKRGQDVALRCDPISGHVSLYWYRQALGQGPEFLTYFNYEAQQDKSGLPNDRFSAERPEGSISTLTIQRTEQRDSAMYRCASSLGDRDNTGELFFGEGSRLTVL.

Concerning this clonotype: Being one base from a much bigger clone, this may be a read error. J is TRBJ2-3 and V is TRBV7-3, with TRBD2 as a possible D gene (6 bases). The germline V gene has CDR1 SGHTA and CDR2 FQGTGA. The V gene lost 5 bases and the J gene lost 1 base, with 19 bases spanning the gap. The CDR3 length is 17 residues. The CDR3 DNA follows: TGTGCCAGCAGCCCACATCCGGTAGCGGAGGGCACAGATACGCAGTATTTT. It specifies CASSPHPVAEGTDTQYF.

The gene calls are TRBV29-1 and TRBJ2-2, with 9 bases that match TRBD2. The V gene end was trimmed by 4 bases and the J gene end by 3 bases; junction bases not matched to a gene: 3. The CDR3 extends over 14 amino acids. Germline V gene data show CDR1 as SQVTM and CDR2 as ANQGSEA. The CDR3 is CSVASGGYTGELFF. For the CDR3, the DNA is TGCAGCGTTGCAAGCGGGGGGTACACCGGGGAGCTGTTTTTT.

The chain joins TRBV19 to TRBJ2-7, with D maybe TRBD2 (5 bases). Trimming took 5 bases from V and 1 from J, leaving 15 bases between them. This CDR3 has 15 amino acids. Germline V CDR1 and CDR2: LNHDA, SQIVND (reference sequence). The CDR3 nucleotides read TGTGCCAGTAGTGTGGTTTTGGAGGAATCCTACGAGCAGTACTTC. This translates into CASSVVLEESYEQYF. Combining the CDR3 with reference TRBV19 and TRBJ2-7 gives the whole variable domain DGGITQSPKYLFRKEGQNVTLSCEQNLNHDAMYWYRQDPGQGLRLIYYSQIVNDFQKGDIAEGYSVSREKKESFPLTVTSAQKNPTAFYLCASSVVLEESYEQYFGPGTRLTVT.

In its sample, this clonotype was seen many times. This chain links TRBV10-3 with TRBJ2-7; no firm D call. Looked up from germline, CDR1 is ENHRY and CDR2 is SYGVKD. Trimming removed 0 bases at V and 9 bases at J, with 12 bases between. The CDR3 is 13 amino acids. For the CDR3, the DNA is TGTGCCATCAGTGAGTCGATGGCTGAGATGCAGTACTTC. This codes for CAISESMAEMQYF.

The J gene is TRBJ1-5, the V gene TRBV27; tentative D call: TRBD1 (6 bases). The CDR3 extends over 16 amino acids. The V gene lost 5 bases and the J gene lost 4 bases, with 18 bases spanning the gap. CDR1 and CDR2 (germline): MNHEY, SMNVEV (reference sequence). The CDR3 bases are TGTGCCAGCAGTCCAACCCTATGGACAGAGAATCAGCCCCAGCATTTT. Encoded protein: CASSPTLWTENQPQHF.

The chain couples TRBV9 to TRBJ2-7, with 10 positions matching TRBD1. Per germline, CDR1 SGDLS and CDR2 YYNGEE. There are 14 residues in the CDR3. The V gene end was trimmed by 2 bases and the J gene end by 3 bases; junction bases not matched to a gene: 2. CDR3 nucleotides: TGTGCCAGCAGCGTTGGGACAGGGGACTACGAGCAGTACTTC. It translates to CASSVGTGDYEQYF.

This clonotype has a count of ten or more. The chain links TRBV7-9 to TRBJ2-7; D is unclear. The CDR3 contains 13 residues. CDR1 is SEHNR, CDR2 FQNEAQ, per germline (reference sequence). Trimming took 5 bases from V and 4 from J, leaving 12 bases between them. CDR3 protein: CASSPSLEYEQYF. CDR3 in DNA: TGTGCCAGCAGCCCTTCCCTCGAGTACGAGCAGTACTTC.

There are a few counts of this clonotype. CDR3 nucleotides: TGTGCCAGCCTCCTAAGGGAACCCAGGGGGCATCACTATGGCTACACCTTC. It encodes CASLLREPRGHHYGYTF. V is TRBV28 and J is TRBJ1-2; TRBD1 matches at 8 bases. V gave up 8 bases and J gave up 3 bases; unmatched junction bases: 17. The CDR3 runs to 17 residues. Germline V gene sequence: CDR1 MDHEN, CDR2 SYDVKM.